The rows below give T cell receptor beta chains drawn from one sample of a study of radiation and T cells in renal cell carcinoma. Method: immunoSEQ multiplex PCR; TCRdb's copy keeps in-frame clones and lacks some. The sample consists of about 22,000 clones, 80% of them appearing once. Material: blood, obtained from a patient whose treatment included radiotherapy and nephrectomy. These receptors all stem from a man aged 60 to 69 with renal cell carcinoma. Each CDR3 is given with its conserved first and last residue. A D gene is named only where the DNA matches it firmly. Size is omitted from some rows. Given values are once, few, many or a class for expanded clones.

>TRBV27|NA|NA|TRBJ1-1
CASSYQGSTEAFF
TGTGCCAGCAGTTACCAGGGATCCACTGAAGCTTTCTTT
>TRBV20-1|once|NA|TRBJ2-7
CSAKLAYEQYF
TGCAGTGCTAAACTAGCCTACGAGCAGTACTTC
>TRBV6-6|NA|NA|TRBJ2-7
CASILTWDGSYEQYF
TGTGCCAGCATCCTTACCTGGGACGGATCCTACGAGCAGTACTTC
>TRBV25-1|NA|NA|TRBJ1-2
CASSERGGGSSGYTF
TGTGCCAGCAGTGAACGGGGAGGGGGATCGTCGGGCTACACCTTC
>TRBV7-9|NA|TRBD2|TRBJ2-7
CASSLGRLAGVDEQYF
TGTGCCAGCAGCTTAGGGAGACTAGCGGGAGTAGACGAGCAGTACTTC
>TRBV30|once|TRBD2|TRBJ2-4
CAWENSGVAKNIQYF
TGTGCCTGGGAGAACAGCGGGGTAGCCAAAAACATTCAGTACTTC
>TRBV14|NA|TRBD2|TRBJ2-7
CASSQSYPASGSYEQYF
TGTGCCAGCAGCCAATCGTATCCGGCTAGCGGGAGCTACGAGCAGTACTTC
>TRBV7-3|NA|TRBD2|TRBJ2-1
CASSSGLADYNEQFF
TGTGCCAGCAGCTCCGGACTAGCGGACTACAATGAGCAGTTCTTC
>TRBV14|medium-sized|NA|TRBJ2-1
CASSQDGLHEQFF
TGTGCCAGCAGCCAAGATGGCCTTCATGAGCAGTTCTTC
>TRBV30|once|NA|TRBJ2-1
CAWNSDRLYNEQFF
TGTGCCTGGAACTCGGACAGACTCTACAATGAGCAGTTCTTC
>TRBV30|NA|TRBD2|TRBJ2-1
CAWTSGNVNEQFF
TGTGCCTGGACTAGCGGGAACGTGAATGAGCAGTTCTTC
>TRBV27|NA|NA|TRBJ2-1
CASRGSWGNEQFF
TGTGCCAGCAGAGGGTCGTGGGGGAATGAGCAGTTCTTC
>TRBV6-5|once|NA|TRBJ2-1
CASSYGFNEQFF
TGTGCCAGCAGTTACGGTTTTAATGAGCAGTTCTTC
>TRBV30|NA|NA|TRBJ2-3
CASGRTDTQYF
TGTGCCTCTGGGCGCACAGATACGCAGTATTTT
>TRBV10-3|NA|TRBD1|TRBJ2-2
CAISESEDRVIRNTGELFF
TGTGCCATCAGTGAGTCGGAGGACAGGGTTATTAGGAACACCGGGGAGCTGTTTTTT
>TRBV11-3|NA|TRBD1|TRBJ2-2
CASSPRTGGNSGELFF
TGTGCCAGCAGCCCCAGGACAGGGGGCAATTCCGGGGAGCTGTTTTTT